This TCR beta chain was recovered during a study of molecular identifiers for immune sequencing clone quantification. At the level of the study: Sequencing covered four of five parts into which replicate RNA from about 20,000 or 100,000 naive CD8 cells was split.

The sample holds a few counts of this clonotype. TCRdb re-analysed the PCR reads in MiXCR, keeping a single row per CDR3 protein. This table holds around 460,000 distinct CDR3 sequences, around a fifth found once. The CDR3 is 14 residues long. V was clipped by 7 bases and J by 6 bases, with 16 bases between them. CDR1 and CDR2 (germline): MDHEN, SYDVKM. The chain is built from TRBV28 and TRBJ1-3; D might be TRBD1 (5 bases). The sequence was obtained from a human donor in good health. Some libraries in this study had Jurkat cell RNA spiked in. Sample: naive CD8+ T cells from blood, with Jurkat cell RNA spiked in. The subset denotes: FACS-sorted CD8+CD4-CCR7+CD45RA+ naive T cells. CDR3 nucleotides: TGTGCCAGCACCCTGGCGGGGGAGGAAAACACCATATATTTT. Its protein is CASTLAGEENTIYF.